The 19 T cell receptor beta chains reported below all come from one sample, sequenced in a study of blood T cell repertoires in COVID-19. The repertoire was sequenced with immunoSEQ multiplex PCR; TCRdb's copy has only in-frame clones and lacks some. The repertoire holds a few hundred thousand clones, approximately 89% seen once, with about 10% in the top ten. Source material: peripheral blood. The receptors shown here come from a woman aged 25 to 39 with COVID-19, enrolled during active disease.

The chain carries TRBV6-5 and TRBJ1-1; 7 positions agree with TRBD1. Germline-derived CDR1 and CDR2 are MNHEY and SVGAGI. With V trimmed by 6 bases and J by 0 bases, 4 bases remained unmatched. The CDR3 loop spans 14 amino acids. As DNA, the CDR3 is TGTGCCAGCAGGCGACAGGGAATGAACACTGAAGCTTTCTTT. Translated: CASRRQGMNTEAFF.

V gene TRBV9 combines with J gene TRBJ2-5; tentatively, D is TRBD2 (6 bases). CDR1 and CDR2 (germline): SGDLS, YYNGEE. The CDR3 spans 13 residues. V shed 4 bases and J shed 5 bases, with 12 bases lying between them. The CDR3 DNA follows: TGTGCCAGCAGCATTGGGACTCCCGAGACCCAGTACTTC. Protein: CASSIGTPETQYF.

V and J are TRBV28 and TRBJ2-1, with 7 bases that match TRBD2. CDR1 is MDHEN and CDR2 is SYDVKM in the germline V gene. CDR3 length: 16 amino acids. The ends lost 5 bases at V and 3 bases at J; junction bases unmatched: 10. In DNA, the CDR3 is TGTGCCAGCAGTCCCCGGGGTAGCGGGTTCTACAATGAGCAGTTCTTC. Protein product: CASSPRGSGFYNEQFF.

The J gene is TRBJ2-1, the V gene TRBV20-1; 9 bases are shared with TRBD2. J lost 7 bases, V lost 3 bases, and 7 bases had no gene match. The length of the CDR3 is 14 residues. Germline V CDR1 and CDR2: DFQATT, SNEGSKA (reference sequence). The CDR3 protein is CSASGSGRGNEQFF. CDR3 nucleotide sequence: TGCAGTGCTAGTGGTAGCGGGAGAGGAAATGAGCAGTTCTTC.

The chain recombines TRBV27 with TRBJ1-4; D uncertain. Deletions cut 4 bases from V and 6 bases from J, with 9 bases between. The germline CDR1 and CDR2 sequences are MNHEY and SMNVEV (reference sequence). The CDR3 loop spans 13 amino acids. The CDR3 DNA reads TGTGCCAGCAGTTCTCGGTTGGATGAAAAACTGTTTTTT. Protein: CASSSRLDEKLFF.

J is TRBJ2-3 and V is TRBV20-1, with D possibly matching TRBD2 (5 bases). This CDR3 has 13 residues. The germline CDR1 and CDR2 sequences are DFQATT and SNEGSKA (reference sequence). V lost 3 bases and J 0 bases, leaving 7 bases between the germline ends. The CDR3 region has the DNA TGCAGTGCTAGTAGGGAGAGCACAGATACGCAGTATTTT. Translated, it gives CSASRESTDTQYF.

The J gene is TRBJ2-7, the V gene TRBV28; D call uncertain. The germline V gene encodes CDR1 MDHEN and CDR2 SYDVKM. This CDR3 spans 13 amino acids. Trimming shortened V by 2 bases and J by 4 bases, and 9 bases separated the two germline ends. DNA of the CDR3: TGTGCCAGCAGTTTAGCCTCTAGGTACGAGCAGTACTTC. This gives the protein CASSLASRYEQYF.

The sample holds one count of this clone. This sequence joins TRBV5-5 and TRBJ2-2; 12 bases map to TRBD2. CDR1 SGHKS and CDR2 YYEKEE come from the germline V gene (reference sequence). Trimming removed 1 base from V and 4 bases from J; junction bases left unmatched: 2. This CDR3 comprises 16 residues. As DNA, the CDR3 is TGTGCCAGCAGCTTGACTAGCGGGAGGTTCACCGGGGAGCTGTTTTTT. It translates to CASSLTSGRFTGELFF. The full variable domain, its missing parts supplied by reference TRBV5-5 and TRBJ2-2, is DAGVTQSPTHLIKTRGQQVTLRCSPISGHKSVSWYQQVLGQGPQFIFQYYEKEERGRGNFPDRFSARQFPNYSSELNVNALLLGDSALYLCASSLTSGRFTGELFFGEGSRLTVL.

The V and J genes are TRBV21-1 and TRBJ2-1; the table names TRBD2, a call not compared with the DNA. TRBV21-1 is a pseudogene. The CDR3 has 14 residues. The CDR3 DNA reads TGTGCCAGCAGCAAAGGTCGAGGGAACAATGAGCAGTTCTTC. Amino acid sequence: CASSKGRGNNEQFF.

The chain has TRBV28 and TRBJ2-7, with TRBD1 matching 9 bases. Germline CDR1 reads MDHEN; CDR2 reads SYDVKM. CDR3 length equals 15 residues. V shed 3 bases and J 4 bases; nucleotides not matched to a gene: 7. DNA of the CDR3: TGTGCCAGCAGTTTTTTTGGGACAGGGTTATACGAGCAGTACTTC. It encodes CASSFFGTGLYEQYF.

The genes are TRBV20-1 and TRBJ2-5, with D perhaps matching TRBD2 (5 bases). The CDR3 is made up of 13 amino acids. Trimming stripped 3 bases from V and 5 bases from J, with 13 bases between. Per germline, CDR1 DFQATT and CDR2 SNEGSKA (reference sequence). The CDR3 loop is CSASVPGIETQYF. Written as DNA, the CDR3 is TGCAGTGCTAGTGTCCCCGGGATTGAGACCCAGTACTTC.

The rearrangement joins TRBV6-1 to TRBJ2-1; no definite D call. Per the germline V gene, CDR1 is MNHNS and CDR2 is SASEGT. The ends were cut back, 0 bases at V and 3 bases at J, with 6 bases in the middle. The CDR3 length is 14 residues. The CDR3 is CASSEADIYNEQFF. The CDR3, as DNA: TGTGCCAGCAGTGAAGCCGACATCTACAATGAGCAGTTCTTC.

The chain employs TRBV2 and TRBJ1-3, with D unclear. Germline values: CDR1 SNHLY, CDR2 FYNNEI. The V end was cut by 8 bases, the J end by 8 bases, with 13 bases between. The CDR3 totals 12 residues. The CDR3 loop is CASRRVADTIYF. Written as DNA, the CDR3 is TGTGCCAGCCGACGGGTTGCGGACACCATATATTTT.

The chain employs TRBV11-3 and TRBJ2-1; maybe TRBD1 (5 bases). Trimming left V 6 bases short and J 0 bases short, with 9 bases between. This CDR3 is 14 amino acids long. Germline V CDR1 and CDR2: SGHNT, YENEEA. The CDR3 nucleotides read TGTGCCAGCAGAAGGGGTAGCTCCTACAATGAGCAGTTCTTC. Protein sequence: CASRRGSSYNEQFF.

The V call is TRBV3-1 (or the pseudogene TRBV3-2), the J call TRBJ1-5; D remains unclear. The V end lost 3 bases, the J end lost 0 bases, and 12 bases lay between the germline ends. The germline gives CDR1 LGHDT, CDR2 YNNKEL (reference sequence). CDR3 length: 16 amino acids. CDR3 amino acids: CASSHLSVHSNQPQHF. CDR3 DNA: TGTGCCAGCAGCCACCTTTCGGTGCATAGCAATCAGCCCCAGCATTTT.

V is TRBV2 and J is TRBJ1-1, with 7 bases fitting TRBD1. Germline CDR1 reads SNHLY; CDR2 reads FYNNEI. This CDR3 has 14 amino acids. V dropped 6 bases and J dropped 4; count of bases not matched to a gene: 8. The CDR3 nucleotides are TGTGCCAGCAGCTCCGGGGCAGGGGGCACTGAAGCTTTCTTT. Its translation: CASSSGAGGTEAFF.

This chain links TRBV6-6 with TRBJ1-2; weak D call: TRBD1 (5 bases). CDR1 and CDR2 (germline): MNHNY, SVGAGI (reference sequence). The V end lost 1 base, the J end lost 3 bases, and 9 bases lay between the germline ends. The CDR3 totals 14 residues. CDR3 sequence: CASSYWSRDYGYTF. For the CDR3, the DNA is TGTGCCAGCAGTTACTGGTCCAGGGACTATGGCTACACCTTC.

The chain is built from TRBV19 and TRBJ2-1, with 7 nucleotides matching TRBD2. The V segment lost 3 bases and the J segment 3 bases; nucleotides outside the gene matches: 2. CDR1 LNHDA and CDR2 SQIVND come from the germline V gene (reference sequence). This CDR3 contains 14 residues. The CDR3 bases are TGTGCCAGTAGTATTCGCGGGAGCTACAATGAGCAGTTCTTC. Amino acids: CASSIRGSYNEQFF. Variable domain in full (rest from reference TRBV19 and TRBJ2-1): DGGITQSPKYLFRKEGQNVTLSCEQNLNHDAMYWYRQDPGQGLRLIYYSQIVNDFQKGDIAEGYSVSREKKESFPLTVTSAQKNPTAFYLCASSIRGSYNEQFFGPGTRLTVL.

As concerns this clone: A junction boundary mismatches the germline segment, possibly from a read error. This chain connects TRBV5-8 to TRBJ2-7; perhaps TRBD1 as D (5 bases). The CDR3 is made up of 14 amino acids. Germline V gene sequence: CDR1 SGHTS, CDR2 YDEGEE. CDR3 sequence reads: CASRLAGMQYEQYF. Here the CDR3 DNA reads TGTGCCAGCAGATTGGCAGGGATGCAGTACGAGCAGTACTTC.